This T cell receptor (beta chain) was identified during a study of human T cells and chemical hapten exposure. Study-wide context: Minor volume differences among pooled libraries chiefly drove per-sample TCR yield variation.

The sample holds many counts of this clonotype. In the library, unique molecular identifiers were attached to individual cDNA molecules. MiXCR, applied by TCRdb to the RACE reads, yields one record per CDR3 protein. This table holds 75,000 to 90,000 distinct CDR3 sequences, 10% to 11% found once. Germline-derived CDR1 and CDR2 are DFQATT and SNEGSKA (reference sequence). The CDR3 contains 14 residues. V lost 0 bases, J lost 6 bases, and 14 bases lay in between. Time point reported: patch test 3, about 24 weeks after DPC sensitization. Treatment of the sample: therapeutic diphenylcyclopropenone sensitization with weekly scalp DPC. Alopecia patients deemed DPC-suitable, aged 18 to 70, excluding pregnancy.

This receptor was obtained from a woman aged 50 to 65 with alopecia areata. Some clones in this sample may be carry-over from other donors' samples. The rearrangement uses TRBV20-1 and TRBJ1-2, with a weak D call TRBD1 (5 bases). Sequencing used whole blood, obtained in connection with sensitization to the hapten diphenylcyclopropenone (DPC). CDR3 sequence reads: CSARDIRGVDGYTF. The CDR3 nucleotides read TGCAGTGCTAGAGATATTCGGGGGGTGGATGGCTACACCTTC.